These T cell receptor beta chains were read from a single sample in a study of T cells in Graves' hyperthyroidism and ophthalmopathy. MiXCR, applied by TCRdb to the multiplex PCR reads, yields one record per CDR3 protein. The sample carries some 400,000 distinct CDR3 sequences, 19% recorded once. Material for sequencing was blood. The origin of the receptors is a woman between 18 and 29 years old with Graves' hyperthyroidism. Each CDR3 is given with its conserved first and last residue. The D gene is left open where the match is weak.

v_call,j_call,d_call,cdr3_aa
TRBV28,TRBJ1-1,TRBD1,CPDRDREDTEAFF
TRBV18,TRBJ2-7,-,CASIGGDEQYF
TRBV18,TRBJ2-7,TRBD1,CASSPRTGGEQYF
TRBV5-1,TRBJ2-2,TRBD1,CASSMQTGAGELFF
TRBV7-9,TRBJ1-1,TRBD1,CASSRTGQGYTEAFF
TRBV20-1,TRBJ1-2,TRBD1,CSAMTGYEDYGYTF
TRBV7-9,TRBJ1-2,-,CASSPPLANYGYTF
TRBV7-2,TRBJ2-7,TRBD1,CASSLFGTGDDEQYF
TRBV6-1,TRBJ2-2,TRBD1,CAIGQGNGELFF
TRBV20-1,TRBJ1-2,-,CSASRRENYGYTF
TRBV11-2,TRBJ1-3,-,CASAWGPSSGNTIYF
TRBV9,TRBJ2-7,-,CASSLRDGAYEQYF
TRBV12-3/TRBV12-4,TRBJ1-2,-,CASTPGASGYTF
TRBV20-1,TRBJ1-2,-,CSARDTGRPYDGYTF
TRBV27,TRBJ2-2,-,CASSSNIQYSSGELFF
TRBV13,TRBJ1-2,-,CASSLYSQNLYGYTF
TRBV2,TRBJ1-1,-,CASQFQLTEAFF
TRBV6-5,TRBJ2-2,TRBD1,CASWGTGFAGELFF
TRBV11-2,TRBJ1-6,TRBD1,CASSVQGANSPLHF
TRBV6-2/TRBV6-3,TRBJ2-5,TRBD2,CASSSSGGARETQYF
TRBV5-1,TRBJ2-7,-,CASSDPPALPYEQYF
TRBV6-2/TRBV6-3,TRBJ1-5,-,CASSYSGGSRGPNQPQHF
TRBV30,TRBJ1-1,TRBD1,CAVDGQGMNTEAFF
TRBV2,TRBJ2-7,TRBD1,CASSSGQWYEQYF
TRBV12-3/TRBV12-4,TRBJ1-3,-,CASLLRSGNTIYF
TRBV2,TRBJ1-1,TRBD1,CASREDREITEAFF
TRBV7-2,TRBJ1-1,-,CASSLFWGANTEAFF
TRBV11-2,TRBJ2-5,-,CASSLEGGGGLGAETQYF
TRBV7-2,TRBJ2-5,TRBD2,CASSLSGGASETQYF
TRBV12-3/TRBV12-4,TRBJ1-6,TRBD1,CASSGQGLLPLHF
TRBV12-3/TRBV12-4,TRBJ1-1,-,CASSFGFPEAFF
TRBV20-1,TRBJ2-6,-,CSASLGGGANVLTF
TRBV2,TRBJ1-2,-,CASRLVWRTTFDGYTF
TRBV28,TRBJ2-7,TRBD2,CASSPGWLAGGNSYEQYF
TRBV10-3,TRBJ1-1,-,CAISESGGVGTEAFF
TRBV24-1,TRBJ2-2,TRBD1,CATSDPSDRENTGELFF
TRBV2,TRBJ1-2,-,CASKKRTEENYGYTF
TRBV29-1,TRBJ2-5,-,CSVDVGPSYQETQYF
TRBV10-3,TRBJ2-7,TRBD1,CAIRIDRAYEQYF
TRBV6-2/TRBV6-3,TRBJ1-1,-,CASSYSPRPKILTNTEAFF
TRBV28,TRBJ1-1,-,CASSFTTTPNTEAFF
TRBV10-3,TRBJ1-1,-,CAIKAGRMNTEAFF
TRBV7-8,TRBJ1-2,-,CASSSSNRPKYGYTF
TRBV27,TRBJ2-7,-,CASSRQGTGLSYEQYF
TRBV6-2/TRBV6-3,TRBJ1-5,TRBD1,CASSYPQTGDQPQHF
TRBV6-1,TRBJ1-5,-,CASIGRNDQPQHF
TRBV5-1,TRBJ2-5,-,CASSSGRAETQYF
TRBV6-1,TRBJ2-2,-,CASMINTGTGELFF
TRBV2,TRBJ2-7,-,CASLQNYEQYF
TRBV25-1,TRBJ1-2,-,CASRPAGVLGGYTF
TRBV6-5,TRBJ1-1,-,CASSYNRATEASF